A single sample is the source of the 13 T cell receptor beta chains below, sequenced in a study of beta chain features in type 1 diabetes. Expressed TCRB transcripts got sequenced, as all isolated RNA was reverse transcribed. The data were produced by immunoSEQ multiplex PCR, yet TCRdb's version contains in-frame clones alone and is incomplete. The data contain about 140,000 clones, roughly 10% of them singletons. Input material: central memory CD4+ T cells from blood. Receptors were obtained from a middle-aged woman in good health.

The chain joins TRBV7-2 to TRBJ2-2; TRBD2 matches 8 bases. The V gene's germline CDR1 is SGHTA and CDR2 FQGNSA. The length of the CDR3 is 15 residues. V shed 1 base and J 10 bases; nucleotides not matched to a gene: 8. The CDR3 bases are TGTGCCAGCAGCTTAGTAGCGGGGTTCCGGGAGGAGCTGTTTTTT. Translating it yields CASSLVAGFREELFF.

The J gene is TRBJ2-5, the V gene TRBV2, with 8 bases lining up with TRBD2. Germline CDR1 SNHLY, CDR2 FYNNEI. This CDR3 has 15 residues. With V trimmed by 2 bases and J by 1 base, 3 bases remained unmatched. This chain's CDR3 is CASSEFSGAQETQYF. As DNA, the CDR3 is TGTGCCAGCAGTGAATTTAGCGGGGCCCAAGAGACCCAGTACTTC. The full variable domain, completed using reference TRBV2 and TRBJ2-5, is EPEVTQTPSHQVTQMGQEVILRCVPISNHLYFYWYRQILGQKVEFLVSFYNNEISEKSEIFDDQFSVERPDGSNFTLKIRSTKLEDSAMYFCASSEFSGAQETQYFGPGTRLLVL.

This clone was counted a few times. The J gene is TRBJ1-5, the V gene TRBV18, with 7 bases lining up with TRBD1. Germline lookup yields CDR1 KGHSH and CDR2 LQKENI. The CDR3 runs 14 residues. V gave up 3 bases and J gave up 4 bases; unmatched junction bases: 3. CDR3 sequence reads: CASSPGQQNQPQHF. The CDR3 coding sequence is TGTGCCAGCTCACCGGGACAGCAAAATCAGCCCCAGCATTTT.

The chain links TRBV7-6 to TRBJ1-2; 11 bases fit TRBD1. V dropped 1 base and J dropped 5; count of bases not matched to a gene: 6. There are 16 residues in the CDR3. Germline V gene lookup returns CDR1 SGHVS and CDR2 FNYEAQ. The CDR3 DNA reads as TGTGCCAGCAGCTTAGTCCGGACAGGGGGCCTATATGGCTACACCTTC. It yields the protein CASSLVRTGGLYGYTF.

In its sample, this clone was seen a few times. The chain links TRBV28 to TRBJ2-7, with 9 bases that match TRBD2. In germline, CDR1 is MDHEN, CDR2 SYDVKM. Losses at the gene ends were 8 bases for V and 9 bases for J; bases not matched to a gene: 11. The CDR3 extends over 13 amino acids. CDR3 sequence (DNA): TGTGCCAGCTCGGCCGGGACTAGCATTCGGCAGTACTTC. Its protein product is CASSAGTSIRQYF.

The chain links TRBV19 to TRBJ1-1; 8 bases map to TRBD1. Germline V gene lookup returns CDR1 LNHDA and CDR2 SQIVND (reference sequence). The junction had 6 bases not matched to a gene; V was cut back by 10 bases and J by 5 bases. The CDR3 sequence is 12 residues long. The CDR3 reads CATSGGWTEAFF. In nucleotides, the CDR3 is TGTGCCACCTCAGGGGGCTGGACTGAAGCTTTCTTT.

In its sample, this clone was seen many times. This rearrangement joins TRBV29-1 to TRBJ2-3; 7 nucleotides match TRBD1. Germline V gene lookup returns CDR1 SQVTM and CDR2 ANQGSEA. The ends lost 6 bases at V and 2 bases at J; junction bases unmatched: 5. CDR3 size: 13 residues. This chain's CDR3 is CSVPGQATDTQYF. The CDR3 nucleotides are TGCAGCGTCCCCGGACAGGCCACAGATACGCAGTATTTT.

In its sample, this clone was seen a few times. The V call is TRBV7-6, the J call TRBJ2-7, with unresolved D. Deletions cut 5 bases from V and 2 bases from J, with 16 bases between. From germline, CDR1 is SGHVS and CDR2 FNYEAQ. The CDR3 is 15 amino acids. The chain's CDR3 is CASSENPGAAYEQYF. The CDR3 region has the DNA TGTGCCAGCAGCGAAAACCCAGGTGCCGCCTACGAGCAGTACTTC.

J is TRBJ2-5 and V is TRBV1; the listed D gene, TRBD1, was not tested against the DNA. TRBV1 has pseudogene status. The CDR3 is made up of 18 amino acids. The CDR3 loop reads CTSSPTEVRDRGRETQYF. As DNA, the CDR3 is TGCACCAGCAGCCCTACCGAAGTTAGGGACAGGGGGCGGGAGACCCAGTACTTC.

As DNA, the CDR3 is TGTGCCAGCAGCTACCCGAGGTCCTACGAGCAGTACTTC. Residues: CASSYPRSYEQYF. The rearrangement links TRBV5-4 to TRBJ2-7; D gene uncertain. CDR1 and CDR2 (germline): SGHNT, YYREEE (reference sequence). The V and J ends lost 3 bases and 1 base respectively, with 8 bases between them. CDR3 length: 13 amino acids.

This clone showed up just a few times. This chain's CDR3 is CASTPGQGFNEQYF. CDR3 DNA sequence: TGTGCCAGTACCCCGGGACAGGGGTTCAACGAGCAGTACTTC. This sequence joins TRBV19 and TRBJ2-7; 10 bases map to TRBD1. Germline assignment: CDR1 LNHDA and CDR2 SQIVND (reference sequence). The J segment lost 5 bases and the V segment lost 7 bases, leaving 8 bases of the junction unmatched. The CDR3 runs 14 residues.

This clone was detected only a few times. The V and J genes are TRBV18 and TRBJ1-1, with a weak D call TRBD1 (5 bases). V gave up 1 base and J gave up 8 bases, with 11 bases separating them. Per germline, CDR1 KGHSH and CDR2 LQKENI. This CDR3 has 13 amino acids. DNA of the CDR3: TGTGCCAGCTCACCACTGGGGGGAACCGAAGCTTTCTTT. This translates into CASSPLGGTEAFF.

The table lists this clone with a few counts. No conserved phenylalanine or tryptophan is present at the end of the CDR3, so a read error is the likely explanation. This chain links TRBV14 with TRBJ1-2; TRBD1 is a possible D gene (6 bases). Trimming pared 3 bases from V and 4 bases from J, leaving 15 bases between. Germline values: CDR1 SGHDN, CDR2 FVKESK. The CDR3 is made up of 15 amino acids. For the CDR3, the DNA is TGTGCCAGCAGCCACCGGGACATGGACCTCTATGGCTACACCCTC. Protein: CASSHRDMDLYGYTL.